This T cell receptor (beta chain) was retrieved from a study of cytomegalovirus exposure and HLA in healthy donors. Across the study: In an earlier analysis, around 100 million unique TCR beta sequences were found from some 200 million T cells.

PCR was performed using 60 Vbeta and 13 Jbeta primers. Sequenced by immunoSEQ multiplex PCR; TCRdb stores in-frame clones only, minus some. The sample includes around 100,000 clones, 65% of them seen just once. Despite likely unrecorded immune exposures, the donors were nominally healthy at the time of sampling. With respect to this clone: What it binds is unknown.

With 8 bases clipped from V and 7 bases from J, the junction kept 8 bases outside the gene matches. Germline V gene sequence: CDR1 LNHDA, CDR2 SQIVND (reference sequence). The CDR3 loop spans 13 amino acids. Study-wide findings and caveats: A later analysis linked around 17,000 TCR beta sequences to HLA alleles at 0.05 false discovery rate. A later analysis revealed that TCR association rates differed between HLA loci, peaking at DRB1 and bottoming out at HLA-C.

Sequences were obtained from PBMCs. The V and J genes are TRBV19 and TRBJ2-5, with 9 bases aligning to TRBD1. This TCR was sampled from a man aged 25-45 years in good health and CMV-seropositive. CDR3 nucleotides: TGTGCCAGTGGACAGGGGACAAGGGGGACCCAGTACTTC. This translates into CASGQGTRGTQYF.